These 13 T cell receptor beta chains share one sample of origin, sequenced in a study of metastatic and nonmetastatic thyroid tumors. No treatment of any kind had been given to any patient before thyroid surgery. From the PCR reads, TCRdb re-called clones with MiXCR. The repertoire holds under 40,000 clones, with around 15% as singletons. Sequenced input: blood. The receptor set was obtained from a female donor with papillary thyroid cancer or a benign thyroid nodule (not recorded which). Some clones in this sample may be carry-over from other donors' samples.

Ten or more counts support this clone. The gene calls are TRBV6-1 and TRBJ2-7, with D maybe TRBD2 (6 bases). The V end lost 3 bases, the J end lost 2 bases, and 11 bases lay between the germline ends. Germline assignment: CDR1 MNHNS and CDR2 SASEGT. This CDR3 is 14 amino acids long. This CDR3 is CASSDLWGAYEQYF. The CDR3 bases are TGTGCCAGCAGTGACTTGTGGGGGGCCTACGAGCAGTACTTC.

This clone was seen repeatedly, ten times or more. CDR3 bases: TGTGCCAGCAGTTTTGCCCCGGGACAGGGGGCGGATGAGCAGTTCTTC. Residues: CASSFAPGQGADEQFF. V and J are TRBV6-2 or TRBV6-3 and TRBJ2-1; the match to TRBD1 covers 12 bases. In germline, CDR1 is MNHEY, CDR2 SVGEGT. After removal of 4 bases from V and 8 bases from J, the junction contained 9 bases not matched to a gene. The length of the CDR3 is 16 residues.

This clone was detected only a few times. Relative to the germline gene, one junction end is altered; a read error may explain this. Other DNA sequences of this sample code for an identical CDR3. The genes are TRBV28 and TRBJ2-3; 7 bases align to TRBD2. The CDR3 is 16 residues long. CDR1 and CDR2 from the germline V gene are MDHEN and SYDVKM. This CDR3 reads CASSLTVSGIGDTQYF. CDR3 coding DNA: TGCGCCAGCAGTTTGACTGTCAGCGGGATTGGAGATACGCAGTATTTT.

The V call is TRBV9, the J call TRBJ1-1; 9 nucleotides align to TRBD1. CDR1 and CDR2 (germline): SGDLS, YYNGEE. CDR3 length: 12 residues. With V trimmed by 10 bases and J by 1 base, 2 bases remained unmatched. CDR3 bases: TGTGCCTCACAGGGGGCGAACACTGAAGCTTTCTTT. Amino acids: CASQGANTEAFF.

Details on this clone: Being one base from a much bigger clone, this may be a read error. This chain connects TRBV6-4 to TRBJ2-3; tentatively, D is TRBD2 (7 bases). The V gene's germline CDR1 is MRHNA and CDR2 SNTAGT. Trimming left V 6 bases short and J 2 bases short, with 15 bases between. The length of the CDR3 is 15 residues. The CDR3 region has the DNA TGTGCCAGCAGGGGGGGGGCTAGCCCCACAGATACGCAGTATTTT. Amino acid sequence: CASRGGASPTDTQYF.

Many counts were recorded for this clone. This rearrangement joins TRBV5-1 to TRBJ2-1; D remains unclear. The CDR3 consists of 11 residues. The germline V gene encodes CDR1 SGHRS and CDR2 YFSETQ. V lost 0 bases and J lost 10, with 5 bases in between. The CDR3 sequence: CASSLDLEQFF. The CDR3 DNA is TGCGCCAGCAGCTTGGACCTAGAGCAGTTCTTC.

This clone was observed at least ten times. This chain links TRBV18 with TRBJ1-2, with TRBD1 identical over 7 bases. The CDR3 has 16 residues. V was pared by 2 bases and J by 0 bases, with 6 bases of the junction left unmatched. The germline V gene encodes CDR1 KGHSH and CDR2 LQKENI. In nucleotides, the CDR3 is TGTGCCAGCTCACCATCAGGGACAGCCACTAACTATGGCTACACCTTC. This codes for CASSPSGTATNYGYTF.

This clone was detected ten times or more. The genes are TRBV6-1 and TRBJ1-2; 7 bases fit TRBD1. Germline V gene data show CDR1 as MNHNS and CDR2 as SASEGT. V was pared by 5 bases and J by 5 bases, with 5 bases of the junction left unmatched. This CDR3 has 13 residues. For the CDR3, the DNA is TGTGCCAGCAGTCAGGGGGGGGCGTATGGCTACACCTTC. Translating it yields CASSQGGAYGYTF.

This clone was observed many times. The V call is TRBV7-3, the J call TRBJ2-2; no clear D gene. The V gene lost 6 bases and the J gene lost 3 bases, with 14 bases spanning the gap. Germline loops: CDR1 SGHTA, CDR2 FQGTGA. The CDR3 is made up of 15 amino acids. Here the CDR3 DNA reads TGTGCCAGCAGTCCCAGTGGCATTCACACCGGGGAGCTGTTTTTT. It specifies CASSPSGIHTGELFF.

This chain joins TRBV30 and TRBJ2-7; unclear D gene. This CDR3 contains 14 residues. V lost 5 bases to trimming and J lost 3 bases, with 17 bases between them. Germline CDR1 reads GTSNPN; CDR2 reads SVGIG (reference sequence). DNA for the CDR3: TGTGCCTGGTCGAGTCTTCCCTCTCTCTACGAGCAGTACTTC. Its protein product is CAWSSLPSLYEQYF.

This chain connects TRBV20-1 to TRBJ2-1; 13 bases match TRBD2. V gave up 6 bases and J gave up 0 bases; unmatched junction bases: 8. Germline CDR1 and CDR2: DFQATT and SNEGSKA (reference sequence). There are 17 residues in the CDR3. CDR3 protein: CSARTSGGTNSYNEQFF. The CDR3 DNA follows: TGCAGTGCCCGGACTAGCGGGGGAACAAACTCCTACAATGAGCAGTTCTTC.

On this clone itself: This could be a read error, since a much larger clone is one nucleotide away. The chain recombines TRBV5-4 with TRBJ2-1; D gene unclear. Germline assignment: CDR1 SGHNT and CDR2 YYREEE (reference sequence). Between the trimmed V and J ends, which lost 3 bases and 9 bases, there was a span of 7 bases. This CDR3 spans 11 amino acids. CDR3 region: CASSSRCEQFF. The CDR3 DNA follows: TGTGCCAGCAGCTCCCGATGTGAGCAGTTCTTC.

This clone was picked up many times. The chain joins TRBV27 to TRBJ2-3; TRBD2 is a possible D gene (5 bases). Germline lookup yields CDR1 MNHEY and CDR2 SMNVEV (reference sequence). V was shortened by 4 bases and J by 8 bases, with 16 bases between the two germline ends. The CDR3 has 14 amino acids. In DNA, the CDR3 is TGTGCCAGCAGTTGGGCCGGGGAGCTAGGTACGCAGTATTTT. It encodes CASSWAGELGTQYF.